This T cell receptor (beta chain) was sequenced for a study of cytomegalovirus exposure and HLA in healthy donors. The germline CDR1 and CDR2 sequences are SGHNT and YYREEE (reference sequence). Trimming removed 1 base from V and 8 bases from J, with 9 bases in between. The CDR3 totals 12 residues. Note on this clone: The antigen remains unidentified.

Whole-study findings and limits: It was reportedly the case that the classifier diagnosed cytomegalovirus status with high specificity and sensitivity. Among CMV-associated TCR beta chains, most appeared HLA-restricted in a later analysis. The likely explanation for a cluster of highly shared sequence variants was sequencing artifact. Among donors in an Asian-associated ancestry cluster, a later analysis reportedly found fewer N-insertions than the roughly 680-donor mean.

PCR was performed using 60 Vbeta and 13 Jbeta primers. Libraries were prepared by immunoSEQ multiplex PCR; TCRdb keeps only in-frame clonotypes and omits some of them. The table has around 150,000 clones, approximately 78% seen once. The specimen sequenced was PBMCs. This rearrangement joins TRBV5-4 to TRBJ1-1; D is perhaps TRBD1 (5 bases). This clonotype originated in a male donor in good health and CMV-seropositive. For the CDR3, the DNA is TGTGCCAGCAGCTTGTGGCAGGGAGAAGCTTTCTTT. It translates to CASSLWQGEAFF.